Here is one TCR beta chain with its context. Its antigen is unidentified. TCRdb recomputed calls from the multiplex PCR reads with MiXCR, one row per CDR3 protein. The repertoire includes around 140,000 distinct CDR3 sequences, around a third of them detected once, and 2.3% sits in the top ten. This entry belongs to a study of breast tumors, draining lymph nodes, adjacent tissues. Germline-derived CDR1 and CDR2 are SGDLS and YYNGEE. V gave up 0 bases and J gave up 7 bases, with 13 bases separating them. The CDR3 is made up of 14 amino acids. Study-wide findings and caveats: Compared with lymph nodes, tumors were less diverse; compared with nontumor tissue, more.

Samples came from axillary lymph nodes draining the breast cancer. This TCR came from a female donor with breast cancer. Some clones in this sample may be carry-over from other donors' samples. The chain couples TRBV9 to TRBJ1-2; no clear D. The sequencing input was axillary lymph node tissue. The CDR3 DNA reads TGTGCCAGCAGCGTAGCGGGGTTTGAGAGTGGCTACACCTTC. Translated: CASSVAGFESGYTF.